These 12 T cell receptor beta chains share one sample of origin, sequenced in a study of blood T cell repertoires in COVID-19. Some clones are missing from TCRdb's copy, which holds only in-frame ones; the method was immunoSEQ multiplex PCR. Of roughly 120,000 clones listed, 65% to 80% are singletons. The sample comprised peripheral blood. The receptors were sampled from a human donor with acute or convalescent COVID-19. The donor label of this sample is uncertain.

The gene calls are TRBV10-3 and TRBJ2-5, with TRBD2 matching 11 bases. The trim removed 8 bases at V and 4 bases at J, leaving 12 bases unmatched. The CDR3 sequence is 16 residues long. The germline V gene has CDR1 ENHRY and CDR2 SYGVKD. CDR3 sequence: CAIQPSGGRMGETQYF. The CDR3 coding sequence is TGTGCCATCCAGCCTAGCGGGGGGCGGATGGGAGAGACCCAGTACTTC.

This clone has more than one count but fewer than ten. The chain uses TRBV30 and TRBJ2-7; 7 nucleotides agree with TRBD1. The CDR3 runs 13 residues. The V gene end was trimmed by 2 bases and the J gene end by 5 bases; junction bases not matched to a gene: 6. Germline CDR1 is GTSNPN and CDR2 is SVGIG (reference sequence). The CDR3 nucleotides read TGTGCCTGGAGTATCAACAGGGGAAACGAGCAGTACTTC. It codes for CAWSINRGNEQYF.

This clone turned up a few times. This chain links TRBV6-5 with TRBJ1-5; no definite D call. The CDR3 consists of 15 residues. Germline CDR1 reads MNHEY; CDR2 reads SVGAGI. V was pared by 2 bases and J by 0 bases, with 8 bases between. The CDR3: CASSYDQYSNQPQHF. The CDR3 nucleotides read TGTGCCAGCAGTTACGATCAGTATAGCAATCAGCCCCAGCATTTT.

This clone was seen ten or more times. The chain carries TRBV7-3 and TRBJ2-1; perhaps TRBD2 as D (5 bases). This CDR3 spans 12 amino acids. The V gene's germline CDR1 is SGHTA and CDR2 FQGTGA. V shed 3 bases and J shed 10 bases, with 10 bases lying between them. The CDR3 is CASSFGTGEQFF. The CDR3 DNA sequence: TGTGCCAGCAGCTTCGGAACGGGGGAGCAGTTCTTC.

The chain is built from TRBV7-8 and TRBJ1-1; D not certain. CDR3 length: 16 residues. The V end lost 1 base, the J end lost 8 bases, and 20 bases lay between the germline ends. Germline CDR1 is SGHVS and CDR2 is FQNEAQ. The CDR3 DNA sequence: TGTGCCAGCAGCTTAGAGAACAGACAAGTGAAAGGAGAAGCTTTCTTT. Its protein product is CASSLENRQVKGEAFF.

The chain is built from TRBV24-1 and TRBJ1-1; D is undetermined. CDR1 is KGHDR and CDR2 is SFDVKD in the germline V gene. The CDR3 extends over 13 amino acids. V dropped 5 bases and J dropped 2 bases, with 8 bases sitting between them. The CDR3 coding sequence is TGTGCCACCAGTGGTGGGCTCAACACTGAAGCTTTCTTT. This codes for CATSGGLNTEAFF.

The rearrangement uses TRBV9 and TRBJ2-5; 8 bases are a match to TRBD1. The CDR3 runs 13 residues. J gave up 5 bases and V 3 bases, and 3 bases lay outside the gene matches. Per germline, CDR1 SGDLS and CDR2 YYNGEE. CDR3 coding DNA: TGTGCCAGCAGCGGCAGGACAGGGGAGACCCAGTACTTC. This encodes CASSGRTGETQYF.

Here the CDR3 DNA reads TGTGCCAGCAGTTACCGGGACAGGGGTGGCTACACCTTC. This codes for CASSYRDRGGYTF. V and J are TRBV6-5 and TRBJ1-2; 10 nucleotides line up with TRBD1. The V gene end was trimmed by 2 bases and the J gene end by 7 bases; junction bases not matched to a gene: 1. CDR1 and CDR2 from the germline V gene are MNHEY and SVGAGI. This CDR3 has 13 amino acids.

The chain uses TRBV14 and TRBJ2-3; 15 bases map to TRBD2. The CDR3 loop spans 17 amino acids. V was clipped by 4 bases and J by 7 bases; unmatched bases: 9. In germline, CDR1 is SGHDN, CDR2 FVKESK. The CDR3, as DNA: TGTGCCAGCAGCCTTCGGCGGACTAGCGGGGGGGCTAATACGCAGTATTTT. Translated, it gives CASSLRRTSGGANTQYF.

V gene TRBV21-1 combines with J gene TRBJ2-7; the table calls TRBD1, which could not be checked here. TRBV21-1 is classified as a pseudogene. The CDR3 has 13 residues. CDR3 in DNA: TGTGCCAGCCTCACAGGGATCGATTACGAGCAGTACTTC. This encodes CASLTGIDYEQYF.

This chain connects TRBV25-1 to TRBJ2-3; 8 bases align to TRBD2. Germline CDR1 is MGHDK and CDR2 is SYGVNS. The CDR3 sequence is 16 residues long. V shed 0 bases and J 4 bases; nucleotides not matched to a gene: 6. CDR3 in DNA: TGTGCCAGCAGTGAATACCGGGGGGGCCGGGCAGATACGCAGTATTTT. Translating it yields CASSEYRGGRADTQYF.

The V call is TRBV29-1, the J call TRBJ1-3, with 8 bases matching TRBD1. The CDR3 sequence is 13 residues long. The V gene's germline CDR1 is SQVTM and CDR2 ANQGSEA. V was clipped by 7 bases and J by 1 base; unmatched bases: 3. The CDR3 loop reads CSGRGQSGNTIYF. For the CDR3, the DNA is TGCAGCGGCAGGGGGCAGTCTGGAAACACCATATATTTT. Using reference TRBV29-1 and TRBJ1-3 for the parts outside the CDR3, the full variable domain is SAVISQKPSRDICQRGTSLTIQCQVDSQVTMMFWYRQQPGQSLTLIATANQGSEATYESGFVIDKFPISRPNLTFSTLTVSNMSPEDSSIYLCSGRGQSGNTIYFGEGSWLTVV.